This T cell receptor (beta chain) was captured in a study of OX40 agonist ivuxolimab in advanced cancers. Assay used: immunoSEQ multiplex PCR; TCRdb lists only in-frame clones, some missing. The sample holds about 21,000 clones, about four fifths seen once. Germline V gene data show CDR1 as MNHEY and CDR2 as SMNVEV (reference sequence). V lost 5 bases to trimming and J lost 0 bases; unmatched junction nucleotides: 3. The CDR3 totals 15 residues. The TCR originated in an adult with an advanced solid tumor such as melanoma, head and neck, liver or kidney cancer. The V and J genes are TRBV27 and TRBJ2-7; 11 bases agree with TRBD1. The sample consisted of CD4+ or CD8+ T cells sorted from blood, taken in a trial of the OX40 agonist ivuxolimab. CDR3 bases: TGTGCCAGCAGTCCCGGGACAGGGGGCTCCTACGAGCAGTACTTC. It is translated as CASSPGTGGSYEQYF.